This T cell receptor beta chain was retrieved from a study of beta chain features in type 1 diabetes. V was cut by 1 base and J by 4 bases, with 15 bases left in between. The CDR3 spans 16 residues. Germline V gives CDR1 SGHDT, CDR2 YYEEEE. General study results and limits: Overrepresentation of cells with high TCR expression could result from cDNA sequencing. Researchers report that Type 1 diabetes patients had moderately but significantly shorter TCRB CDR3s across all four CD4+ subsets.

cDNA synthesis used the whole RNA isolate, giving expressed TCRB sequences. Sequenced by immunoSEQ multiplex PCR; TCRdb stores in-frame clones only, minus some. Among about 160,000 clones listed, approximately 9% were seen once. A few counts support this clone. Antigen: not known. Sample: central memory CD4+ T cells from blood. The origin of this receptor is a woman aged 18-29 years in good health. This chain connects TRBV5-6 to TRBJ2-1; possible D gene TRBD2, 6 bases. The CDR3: CASSLTLAANYNEQFF. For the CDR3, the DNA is TGTGCCAGCAGCTTGACCTTAGCGGCAAATTACAATGAGCAGTTCTTC.